This TCR beta chain was profiled in a study of metastatic and nonmetastatic thyroid tumors. The CDR3 extends over 16 amino acids. CDR1 DFQATT and CDR2 SNEGSKA come from the germline V gene (reference sequence). V was clipped by 2 bases and J by 4 bases; unmatched bases: 13. In this sample, this clone turned up a few times. Treatment of any kind had been given to no patient before thyroid surgery. TCRdb re-called clones via MiXCR from the PCR reads. The sample lists about 15,000 clones, around 3.8% occurring once. The chain employs TRBV20-1 and TRBJ2-7; 8 bases map to TRBD2. Sequences were obtained from tumor tissue. The TCR was taken from a female donor with papillary thyroid cancer or a benign thyroid nodule (not recorded which). Some clones in this sample may be carry-over from other donors' samples. CDR3 DNA: TGCAGTGCTAGACCTACGACTAGCGTAATCGGATACGAGCAGTACTTC. Amino acid sequence: CSARPTTSVIGYEQYF.